This TCR beta chain was sequenced for a study of CD8 T cells in ankylosing spondylitis. Study-wide results and caveats: Disease-linked clones were reportedly significantly enriched in matched ankylosing spondylitis synovial fluid. Apparently characteristic of ankylosing spondylitis blood was a TCR beta motif (about eight highly homologous variants).

V was cut by 1 base and J by 8 bases, with 15 bases left in between. This CDR3 is 15 amino acids long. CDR1 is MDHEN, CDR2 SYDVKM, per germline. Only a few counts were recorded for this clonotype. Its target is not known. As the method for making TCR beta libraries, quantitative 5'-RACE with molecular barcodes was used. TCRdb fed the 5' RACE reads into MiXCR, producing one record per CDR3 protein. The sample contains about 220,000 distinct CDR3 sequences, approximately 16% of which appear only once. The sequence derives from a male donor with ankylosing spondylitis. Input material: blood, either unsorted or a sorted T cell fraction (not recorded which). The V call is TRBV28, the J call TRBJ2-1, with a possible D match to TRBD2 (6 bases). CDR3 protein: CASSLLPGARDEQFF. In DNA, the CDR3 is TGTGCCAGCAGTTTATTACCGGGAGCTAGAGATGAGCAGTTCTTC.